What follows are 28 T cell receptor beta chains derived from one specimen sequenced in a study of blood T cell repertoires in COVID-19. The assay was immunoSEQ multiplex PCR, and TCRdb's table has in-frame clones only and misses some. The top ten clones hold 4% to 5.5% of a sample with around 340,000 clones, just over 85% of them seen once. The specimen sequenced was PBMCs or T cells enriched from blood (not recorded which). These receptors all stem from a woman between 35 and 50 years old with acute COVID-19.

The CDR3 sequence: CSVGATNYGYTF. CDR3 bases: TGCAGCGTTGGCGCTACTAACTATGGCTACACCTTC. The chain employs TRBV29-1 and TRBJ1-2; D gene ambiguous. Trimming stripped 4 bases from V and 0 bases from J, with 6 bases between. CDR1 is SQVTM and CDR2 is ANQGSEA in the germline V gene. This CDR3 comprises 12 residues. The full variable domain, with the rest looked up from reference TRBV29-1 and TRBJ1-2, is SAVISQKPSRDICQRGTSLTIQCQVDSQVTMMFWYRQQPGQSLTLIATANQGSEATYESGFVIDKFPISRPNLTFSTLTVSNMSPEDSSIYLCSVGATNYGYTFGSGTRLTVV.

CDR3 bases: TGTGCCAGCAGCTTAAGCCACGAGGTCAGAACCTACGAGCAGTACTTC. Residues: CASSLSHEVRTYEQYF. V is TRBV11-2 and J is TRBJ2-7; D gene unclear. Germline-derived CDR1 and CDR2 are SGHAT and FQNNGV. V lost 2 bases to trimming and J lost 2 bases, with 16 bases between them. The CDR3 is 16 amino acids.

This clone was seen only once. V and J are TRBV2 and TRBJ2-3, with TRBD2 matching 8 bases. The CDR3 has 16 amino acids. Germline V gives CDR1 SNHLY, CDR2 FYNNEI. Trimming removed 4 bases from V and 7 bases from J; junction bases left unmatched: 13. The CDR3 coding sequence is TGTGCCAGCAGTGGCGGCGGGGCGGGGGGTTCATATACGCAGTATTTT. Encoded protein: CASSGGGAGGSYTQYF. Supplemented by reference TRBV2 and TRBJ2-3, the full variable domain reads EPEVTQTPSHQVTQMGQEVILRCVPISNHLYFYWYRQILGQKVEFLVSFYNNEISEKSEIFDDQFSVERPDGSNFTLKIRSTKLEDSAMYFCASSGGGAGGSYTQYFGPGTRLTVL.

V and J are TRBV21-1 and TRBJ2-3; TRBD1 is the table's D call and was not checked against the DNA. TRBV21-1 is tagged as a pseudogene. There are 17 residues in the CDR3. For the CDR3, the DNA is TGTGCCAGCAGCAAGAGAACGACAGGACGGGGCACAGATACGCAGTATTTT. As protein: CASSKRTTGRGTDTQYF.

In DNA form, the CDR3 reads TGTGCCAGCAGCCGCAATCGGGACTTCTACGAGCAGTACTTC. The encoded protein is CASSRNRDFYEQYF. The rearrangement uses TRBV7-8 and TRBJ2-7; the D gene is possibly TRBD2 (6 bases). This CDR3 region has 14 residues. The V gene's germline CDR1 is SGHVS and CDR2 FQNEAQ. Between the trimmed V and J ends, which lost 5 bases and 3 bases, there was a span of 14 bases.

The J gene is TRBJ2-5, the V gene TRBV30; 9 nucleotides agree with TRBD1. Germline V gives CDR1 GTSNPN, CDR2 SVGIG (reference sequence). After removal of 3 bases from V and 5 bases from J, the junction contained 10 bases not matched to a gene. The length of the CDR3 is 15 residues. CDR3 amino acids: CAWRNRDRANETQYF. CDR3 sequence (DNA): TGTGCCTGGAGAAACCGGGACAGGGCCAATGAGACCCAGTACTTC.

This chain's CDR3 is CASFGAGVKSSYNEQFF. Here the CDR3 DNA reads TGTGCCAGCTTCGGTGCAGGGGTCAAGAGCTCCTACAATGAGCAGTTCTTC. This rearrangement joins TRBV28 to TRBJ2-1, with D tentatively TRBD1 (6 bases). The CDR3 has 17 residues. The germline CDR1 and CDR2 sequences are MDHEN and SYDVKM. The germline V and J ends were trimmed by 8 bases and 0 bases, with 20 bases remaining between them.

V usage is TRBV6-6 and J usage is TRBJ2-7; TRBD1 aligns across 9 bases. This CDR3 comprises 15 residues. With 7 bases clipped from V and 3 bases from J, the junction kept 10 bases outside the gene matches. The germline gives CDR1 MNHNY, CDR2 SVGAGI (reference sequence). The CDR3 is CASTHSTGGYYEQYF. The CDR3 nucleotides are TGTGCCAGCACCCACAGTACAGGGGGCTACTACGAGCAGTACTTC.

The V call is TRBV28, the J call TRBJ1-4, with 9 nucleotides matching TRBD1. Unmatched junction bases numbered 8, after V lost 5 bases and J lost 7 bases. CDR3 length: 15 amino acids. Germline loops: CDR1 MDHEN, CDR2 SYDVKM. CDR3 sequence: CASSPRQGVSEKLFF. As DNA, the CDR3 is TGTGCCAGCAGTCCCCGACAGGGGGTGAGTGAAAAACTGTTTTTT.

The chain couples TRBV6-1 to TRBJ2-7; D is uncertain. This CDR3 comprises 12 residues. V was shortened by 1 base and J by 3 bases, with 4 bases between the two germline ends. Per the germline V gene, CDR1 is MNHNS and CDR2 is SASEGT. CDR3 amino acids: CASSEDIYEQYF. In nucleotides, the CDR3 is TGTGCCAGCAGTGAAGACATCTACGAGCAGTACTTC.

This clone was counted a single time. This sequence joins TRBV4-1 and TRBJ2-5, with 7 nucleotides matching TRBD2. V was pared by 0 bases and J by 7 bases, with 8 bases of the junction left unmatched. The germline gives CDR1 MGHRA, CDR2 YSYEKL. The CDR3 loop spans 15 amino acids. CDR3: CASSQEGGRVGTQYF. The CDR3 nucleotides are TGCGCCAGCAGCCAAGAAGGAGGGAGGGTTGGGACCCAGTACTTC.

V is TRBV7-2 and J is TRBJ2-5, with D perhaps TRBD1 (6 bases). V lost 2 bases and J lost 7, with 20 bases in between. This CDR3 spans 16 amino acids. Germline CDR1 reads SGHTA; CDR2 reads FQGNSA. As DNA, the CDR3 is TGTGCCAGCAGCTTAAAACCAACGGACAGTCCCATGACCCAGTACTTC. As protein: CASSLKPTDSPMTQYF.

This clone was seen more than once but under ten times. The V call is TRBV7-2, the J call TRBJ2-1, with TRBD2 matching 13 bases. The CDR3 consists of 16 residues. Germline loops: CDR1 SGHTA, CDR2 FQGNSA. V was clipped by 10 bases and J by 4 bases; unmatched bases: 10. CDR3 region: CATGTSGMGYYNEQFF. In nucleotides, the CDR3 is TGTGCCACCGGGACTAGCGGGATGGGGTATTACAATGAGCAGTTCTTC.

This sequence joins TRBV5-4 and TRBJ1-5; D might be TRBD1 (6 bases). Per the germline V gene, CDR1 is SGHNT and CDR2 is YYREEE (reference sequence). Trimming removed 1 base at V and 6 bases at J, with 8 bases between. This CDR3 region has 13 residues. CDR3 nucleotides: TGTGCCAGCAGCTTGCCAGGGGTTCAGCCCCAGCATTTT. Its protein product is CASSLPGVQPQHF.

V and J are TRBV18 and TRBJ1-6; tentatively, D is TRBD1 (6 bases). CDR1 and CDR2 from the germline V gene are KGHSH and LQKENI. Trimming shortened V by 0 bases and J by 6 bases, and 18 bases separated the two germline ends. The CDR3 is 18 residues long. The CDR3 spells CASSPPNPRTDANSPLHF. DNA of the CDR3: TGTGCCAGCTCACCACCGAACCCTCGGACAGACGCTAATTCACCCCTCCACTTT.

The rearrangement uses TRBV19 and TRBJ2-1; 12 nucleotides align to TRBD2. Germline lookup yields CDR1 LNHDA and CDR2 SQIVND (reference sequence). The trim removed 7 bases at V and 7 bases at J, leaving 2 bases unmatched. This CDR3 spans 13 amino acids. The chain's CDR3 is CASTLAGGNEQFF. The CDR3 nucleotides read TGTGCCAGTACTCTAGCGGGGGGGAATGAGCAGTTCTTC.

The V gene is TRBV5-4, the J gene TRBJ2-2; D is undetermined. This CDR3 comprises 12 residues. Germline V gives CDR1 SGHNT, CDR2 YYREEE (reference sequence). V was pared by 7 bases and J by 7 bases, with 11 bases between. CDR3 in amino acids: CASGPIVGELFF. The CDR3 region has the DNA TGTGCCAGCGGCCCGATTGTCGGGGAGCTGTTTTTT.

The chain employs TRBV9 and TRBJ1-1; the D gene is possibly TRBD1 (5 bases). The germline V and J ends were trimmed by 2 bases and 5 bases, with 10 bases remaining between them. CDR1 is SGDLS and CDR2 is YYNGEE in the germline V gene. The CDR3 length is 13 residues. The CDR3 coding sequence is TGTGCCAGCAGCGTCGGGGACTCTACTGAAGCTTTCTTT. It specifies CASSVGDSTEAFF.

This chain joins TRBV11-2 and TRBJ2-3; no reliable D call. CDR3 length equals 12 residues. V was trimmed by 3 bases and J by 11 bases, leaving 12 bases between them. Germline lookup yields CDR1 SGHAT and CDR2 FQNNGV. CDR3 DNA: TGTGCCAGCAGCTTCCACGAATCGGGGCAGTATTTT. This gives the protein CASSFHESGQYF.

This clone was found once. V is TRBV10-3 and J is TRBJ2-7; tentative D call: TRBD2 (6 bases). Deletions cut 6 bases from V and 1 base from J, with 19 bases between. The CDR3 covers 16 residues. Per germline, CDR1 ENHRY and CDR2 SYGVKD. The CDR3 DNA is TGTGCCATCAGATACTCACGGACTGGGGGGTCCTACGAGCAGTACTTC. Translating it yields CAIRYSRTGGSYEQYF.

The chain recombines TRBV7-2 with TRBJ2-3; TRBD2 aligns across 9 bases. The CDR3 is made up of 14 amino acids. Looked up from germline, CDR1 is SGHTA and CDR2 is FQGNSA. With V trimmed by 6 bases and J by 1 base, 2 bases remained unmatched. CDR3 nucleotide sequence: TGTGCCAGCAGACTAGCGGGCGGCACAGATACGCAGTATTTT. This encodes CASRLAGGTDTQYF.

The chain recombines TRBV7-2 with TRBJ1-6; TRBD1 matches at 7 bases. This CDR3 is 15 amino acids long. CDR1 is SGHTA and CDR2 is FQGNSA in the germline V gene. Trimming removed 4 bases from V and 7 bases from J; junction bases left unmatched: 7. CDR3 nucleotides: TGTGCCAGCAGCTCCCTCACAGGGGCAAATTCACCCCTCCACTTT. It specifies CASSSLTGANSPLHF. The whole variable domain, filled in from reference TRBV7-2 and TRBJ1-6, reads GAGVSQSPSNKVTEKGKDVELRCDPISGHTALYWYRQSLGQGLEFLIYFQGNSAPDKSGLPSDRFSAERTGGSVSTLTIQRTQQEDSAVYLCASSSLTGANSPLHFGNGTRLTVT.

The chain links TRBV5-8 to TRBJ2-2; 9 bases map to TRBD2. CDR1 and CDR2 (germline): SGHTS, YDEGEE. The CDR3 totals 16 residues. V was clipped by 5 bases and J by 1 base; unmatched bases: 6. The CDR3 DNA reads as TGTGCCAGCAGACCTTATAGCGGGAGGAACACCGGGGAGCTGTTTTTT. It yields the protein CASRPYSGRNTGELFF. Using reference TRBV5-8 and TRBJ2-2 for the parts outside the CDR3, the full variable domain is EAGVTQSPTHLIKTRGQQATLRCSPISGHTSVYWYQQALGLGLQFLLWYDEGEERNRGNFPPRFSGRQFPNYSSELNVNALELEDSALYLCASRPYSGRNTGELFFGEGSRLTVL.

The V and J genes are TRBV11-2 and TRBJ2-3; 8 bases are shared with TRBD2. Germline V gene data show CDR1 as SGHAT and CDR2 as FQNNGV. The V and J ends lost 1 base and 5 bases, in that order; junction bases with no gene match: 8. The CDR3 is made up of 16 amino acids. The CDR3 is CASSLVPGGLVDTQYF. The CDR3, as DNA: TGTGCCAGCAGCTTAGTCCCGGGGGGGCTAGTAGATACGCAGTATTTT.

V gene TRBV7-2 combines with J gene TRBJ2-7, with 7 bases matching TRBD2. The CDR3 is 15 residues long. The V gene end was trimmed by 1 base and the J gene end by 5 bases; junction bases not matched to a gene: 8. Germline V CDR1 and CDR2: SGHTA, FQGNSA. CDR3 DNA: TGTGCCAGCAGCTTAGTAGCGCGGGGGTTCAACGAGCAGTACTTC. This encodes CASSLVARGFNEQYF.

The gene calls are TRBV25-1 and TRBJ1-5, with 8 bases matching TRBD1. The trim removed 1 base at V and 4 bases at J, leaving 3 bases unmatched. This CDR3 spans 15 amino acids. CDR1 and CDR2 from the germline V gene are MGHDK and SYGVNS. For the CDR3, the DNA is TGTGCCAGCAGTGAATCCGGGACAGGAAATCAGCCCCAGCATTTT. Amino acids: CASSESGTGNQPQHF.

This rearrangement joins TRBV2 to TRBJ2-7, with unresolved D. V was pared by 6 bases and J by 0 bases, with 6 bases between. CDR3 length equals 12 residues. Per germline, CDR1 SNHLY and CDR2 FYNNEI. CDR3 nucleotide sequence: TGTGCCAGCAGCGCCAGCTCCTACGAGCAGTACTTC. Amino acids: CASSASSYEQYF. Full variable domain (remainder filled in from reference TRBV2 and TRBJ2-7): EPEVTQTPSHQVTQMGQEVILRCVPISNHLYFYWYRQILGQKVEFLVSFYNNEISEKSEIFDDQFSVERPDGSNFTLKIRSTKLEDSAMYFCASSASSYEQYFGPGTRLTVT.

This chain's CDR3 is CASSLGGTGGVQFF. The DNA for the CDR3 is TGTGCCAGCAGCTTAGGGGGGACAGGGGGCGTGCAGTTCTTC. J is TRBJ2-1 and V is TRBV7-2, with 12 bases matching TRBD1. V lost 1 base and J lost 12; bases outside the gene matches: 4. The CDR3 spans 14 residues. The germline V gene encodes CDR1 SGHTA and CDR2 FQGNSA.